The rows below give T cell receptor beta chains drawn from one sample of a study of T cell repertoires in ileal Crohn's disease. TCRdb's copy holds only in-frame clones and misses some; the assay was immunoSEQ multiplex PCR. The data show some 4,200 clones, with under 80% seen just once and 22% held by the top ten. The sequenced sample consisted of ileal tissue. These TCRs come from an adult with Crohn's disease. The CDR3 runs from the conserved cysteine through the conserved F or W. D genes are given only for firm matches. Some rows have no size entry. The others give once, few or many, or a class for an expanded clone.

D gene	J gene	V gene	clone size	CDR3 DNA	CDR3 protein
TRBD1	TRBJ1-1	TRBV30	NA	TGTGCCTTGAGGACAGGGAGACTTGAAGCTTTCTTT	CALRTGRLEAFF
NA	TRBJ2-1	TRBV27	NA	TGTGCCAGCACCCCCGGACAGTCCCTCTCCTACAATGAGCAGTTCTTC	CASTPGQSLSYNEQFF
TRBD1	TRBJ2-7	TRBV7-3	NA	TGTGCCAGCAGCCCCGATGGGACAGGGGGCTACGAGCAGTACTTC	CASSPDGTGGYEQYF
NA	TRBJ2-2	TRBV27	NA	TGTGCCAGCAGATACGCCGACACCACCGGGGAGCTGTTTTTT	CASRYADTTGELFF
NA	TRBJ1-1	TRBV6-6	NA	TGTGCCAGCAGTTACCGGCCTAGCAGTGAAGCTTTCTTT	CASSYRPSSEAFF
NA	TRBJ2-5	TRBV25-1	NA	TGTGCCAGCAGTCGGACAAAAGGGCAGTCCGAGACCCAGTACTTC	CASSRTKGQSETQYF
NA	TRBJ2-3	TRBV9	NA	TGTGCCAGCAGCGTAGAGACTCCCGGGGATACGCAGTATTTT	CASSVETPGDTQYF
TRBD1	TRBJ2-3	TRBV6-1	NA	TGTGCCAGCAGTGAAGCGAGACTGACAGGGACGCAGTATTTT	CASSEARLTGTQYF
NA	TRBJ1-5	TRBV7-8	NA	TGTGCCAGCAGCTTAGTGGCCAATAGCAATCAGCCCCAGCATTTT	CASSLVANSNQPQHF
TRBD1	TRBJ2-1	TRBV27	NA	TGTGCCAGCAAGTGGGACAGGGCCTACAATGAGCAGTTCTTC	CASKWDRAYNEQFF
TRBD2	TRBJ2-3	TRBV19	once	TGTGCCAGTAGTATGGGACTAGCGGCAGATACGCAGTATTTT	CASSMGLAADTQYF
TRBD1	TRBJ1-2	TRBV6-1	NA	TGTGCCAGCAGTGGCCGCGGGACAGGGGCCTATGGCTACACCTTC	CASSGRGTGAYGYTF
NA	TRBJ1-1	TRBV7-6	few	TGTGCCAGCAGCTACAAGAACACTGAAGCTTTCTTT	CASSYKNTEAFF
TRBD1	TRBJ1-4	TRBV10-1	NA	TGCGCCAGCAGCTCGACAGGGAATGAAAAACTGTTTTTT	CASSSTGNEKLFF
TRBD2	TRBJ2-1	TRBV27	NA	TGTGCCAGCACCAAACCGGGACTAGCAAATGAGCAGTTCTTC	CASTKPGLANEQFF
NA	TRBJ2-7	TRBV29-1	NA	TGCAGCGTAAAAGGGGCCTCCTGGGAGCAGTACTTC	CSVKGASWEQYF
NA	TRBJ1-2	TRBV15	once	TGTGCCACCAGCAGAACCCCAGGTTTGGACTATGGCTACACCTTC	CATSRTPGLDYGYTF
NA	TRBJ1-5	TRBV21-1	NA	TGTGCCAGCAGCAAATGGGGCGTAGACAATCAGCCCCAGCATTTT	CASSKWGVDNQPQHF
TRBD2	TRBJ2-1	TRBV25-1	NA	TGTGCCAGCAGTGAGGCAGCGGGAGGGCCTCGGTACAATGAGCAGTTCTTC	CASSEAAGGPRYNEQFF
NA	TRBJ2-7	TRBV7-2	few	TGTGCCAGCAGCCTCTCCGACCCGACTCCTCCCAACTTC	CASSLSDPTPPNF
NA	TRBJ2-1	TRBV11-2	few	TGTGCCAGCAGCTTAGGCGCCAGGGACTCCTACAATGAGCAGTTCTTC	CASSLGARDSYNEQFF
NA	TRBJ2-5	TRBV9	NA	TGTGCCAGCAGCGTAACAGGGTCTGGCTCAGAGACCCAGTACTTC	CASSVTGSGSETQYF
NA	TRBJ2-7	TRBV27	NA	TGTGCCAGCAGTTTAGAGGCGGGCTACGAGCAGTACTTC	CASSLEAGYEQYF
NA	TRBJ2-3	TRBV7-9	NA	TGTGCCAGCAGCTATAATCGTGATACGCAGTATTTT	CASSYNRDTQYF
NA	TRBJ2-3	TRBV28	NA	TGTGCCAGCAGTTTTGGGGGGAGCGCAGATACGCAGTATTTT	CASSFGGSADTQYF
TRBD1	TRBJ1-2	TRBV28	NA	TGTGCCAGCAGTTCCCGGGACAGGGCTAATGGCTACACCTTC	CASSSRDRANGYTF
NA	TRBJ1-3	TRBV29-1	NA	TGCAGCGTGGGGGGATTCGGAAACACCATATATTTT	CSVGGFGNTIYF
TRBD1	TRBJ1-2	TRBV30	NA	TGTGCCTGGAGTGTGGCTACAGGGGGAAATGGCTACACCTTC	CAWSVATGGNGYTF
TRBD1	TRBJ2-1	TRBV10-3	NA	TGTGCCATCAGGGACGGGACAGGCCCTAACAATGAGCAGTTCTTC	CAIRDGTGPNNEQFF
NA	TRBJ1-2	TRBV11-2	NA	TGTGCCAGCAGCTCTTTACAGGGAAACCCCAGCTACACCTTC	CASSSLQGNPSYTF
NA	TRBJ1-3	TRBV5-6	NA	TGTGCCAGCAGCTTGCGGGGTTCGGGAAACACCATATATTTT	CASSLRGSGNTIYF
TRBD1	TRBJ2-6	TRBV7-3	NA	TGTGCCAGCAGCTTAGAGGGGGCTAGCTCTGGGGCCAACGTCCTGACTTTC	CASSLEGASSGANVLTF
NA	TRBJ1-1	TRBV4-3	NA	TGCGCCAGCAGCCAAGAGAGGGTCACTGAAGCTTTCTTT	CASSQERVTEAFF
TRBD1	TRBJ1-2	TRBV7-6	NA	TGTGCCAGCAGCCCTACTTTCAACAGGGGCCCCTATGGCTACACCTTC	CASSPTFNRGPYGYTF
NA	TRBJ1-6	TRBV2	NA	TGTGCCAGCAGTGAATCGAGCAGGTCACCCCTCCACTTT	CASSESSRSPLHF
TRBD1	TRBJ1-4	TRBV30	NA	TGTGCCTGGAGTGTACTAAGACAGGGAGGCGAAAAACTGTTTTTT	CAWSVLRQGGEKLFF
TRBD1	TRBJ2-7	TRBV5-6	NA	TGTGCCAGCAGCGGCGGACAGGGGGTAGGGTACGAGCAGTACTTC	CASSGGQGVGYEQYF
NA	TRBJ1-4	TRBV6-1	NA	TGTGCCAGCAGTGCAGCGGGGGGACGGTCTAATGAAAAACTGTTTTTT	CASSAAGGRSNEKLFF
NA	TRBJ1-2	TRBV7-2	NA	TGTGCCAGCAGCTTAGGCGGGGCAGACTTTGCGATGATAGGCTACACCTTC	CASSLGGADFAMIGYTF
TRBD1	TRBJ1-3	TRBV30	NA	TGTGCCTCAGACAGGGGGCGAGGAAACACCATATATTTT	CASDRGRGNTIYF
NA	TRBJ2-1	TRBV9	NA	TGTGCCAGCAGCGTAGCCAGGACTAACCCCTACAATGAGCAGTTCTTC	CASSVARTNPYNEQFF
NA	TRBJ1-4	TRBV7-2	NA	TGTGCCAGCAGCTTTCAACAGGGTGGTGGTGAAAAACTGTTTTTT	CASSFQQGGGEKLFF
TRBD2	TRBJ2-7	TRBV13	NA	TGTGCCAGCAGCTTTACTAGCGGGAGCGGGTTAACCTACGAGCAGTACTTC	CASSFTSGSGLTYEQYF
NA	TRBJ2-7	TRBV9	NA	TGTGCCAGCAGCGTAGGGGCGGGAGAGCAGTACTTC	CASSVGAGEQYF
NA	TRBJ1-4	TRBV28	once	TGTGCCAGCAGGACCAATTCACAGGGCAGAAATGAAAAACTGTTTTTT	CASRTNSQGRNEKLFF
TRBD1	TRBJ2-2	TRBV10-1	NA	TGCGCCAGCAGTGAGTTACCCGGGACAGGGGGACCCGGGGAGCTGTTTTTT	CASSELPGTGGPGELFF
NA	TRBJ1-5	TRBV7-2	NA	TGTGCCAGCAGCTTAGTACAGGGTGGTCAGCCCCAGCATTTT	CASSLVQGGQPQHF
NA	TRBJ2-1	TRBV11-3	NA	TGTGCCAGCAGCTTAGGAGCGTACAATGAGCAGTTCTTC	CASSLGAYNEQFF
NA	TRBJ2-7	TRBV2	NA	TGTGCCAGCAGTGATCGGGCGGGGTTATACGAGCAGTACTTC	CASSDRAGLYEQYF
NA	TRBJ2-3	TRBV6-5	NA	TGTGCCAGCAGTGGGGGGGCCCTATCCACAGATACGCAGTATTTT	CASSGGALSTDTQYF
NA	TRBJ2-7	TRBV9	NA	TGTGCCAGCAGCGTAGGCCCAGACACCCTGGCCTACGAGCAGTACTTC	CASSVGPDTLAYEQYF
NA	TRBJ1-6	TRBV5-1	NA	TGCGCCAGCAGCTTGACCGCGAACTATAATTCACCCCTCCACTTT	CASSLTANYNSPLHF
TRBD2	TRBJ2-7	TRBV11-2	NA	TGTGCCAGCAGCGGACCTAGCGGGAGGGAATCCTACGAGCAGTACTTC	CASSGPSGRESYEQYF